This TCR beta chain was identified during a study of cytomegalovirus exposure and HLA in healthy donors. Primers for the PCR totalled 60 Vbeta and 13 Jbeta. Generated by immunoSEQ multiplex PCR, the TCRdb table keeps only in-frame clones and is missing some. Of some 100,000 clones listed, around 73% are singletons. V was pared by 0 bases and J by 7 bases, with 15 bases between. The CDR3 runs 16 residues. Germline lookup yields CDR1 MNHNS and CDR2 SASEGT. The sequencing input was PBMCs. This clonotype was sampled from a man between 35 and 55 years old in good health and CMV-seronegative. V is TRBV6-1 and J is TRBJ1-4; D may be TRBD1 (5 bases). The DNA for the CDR3 is TGTGCCAGCAGTGAAGCAGGCCGGGGGGGAAGTGAAAAACTGTTTTTT. The encoded protein is CASSEAGRGGSEKLFF.